This T cell receptor beta chain emerged from a study of T cells in localized non-small cell lung cancer. The study's findings and limits: T cell clonality was highest in uninvolved adjacent lung, above tumor.

The protocol was immunoSEQ multiplex PCR, while the TCRdb copy is restricted to in-frame clones and leaves out a portion. Of approximately 57,000 clones in the sample, about nine tenths are singletons; the top ten hold 5.2%. The V segment lost 3 bases and the J segment 6 bases; nucleotides outside the gene matches: 1. CDR3 length: 12 amino acids. Germline CDR1 and CDR2: SGDLS and YYNGEE. To note about this clone: Its matching antigen is unknown.

V is TRBV9 and J is TRBJ2-3, with 7 bases fitting TRBD2. This receptor was obtained from a woman aged 40 to 75 with stage I lung adenocarcinoma. The sample consisted of peripheral blood, taken before any cancer treatment. The CDR3 DNA sequence: TGTGCCAGCAGCGCAGCGGGGGATACGCAGTATTTT. This encodes CASSAAGDTQYF.